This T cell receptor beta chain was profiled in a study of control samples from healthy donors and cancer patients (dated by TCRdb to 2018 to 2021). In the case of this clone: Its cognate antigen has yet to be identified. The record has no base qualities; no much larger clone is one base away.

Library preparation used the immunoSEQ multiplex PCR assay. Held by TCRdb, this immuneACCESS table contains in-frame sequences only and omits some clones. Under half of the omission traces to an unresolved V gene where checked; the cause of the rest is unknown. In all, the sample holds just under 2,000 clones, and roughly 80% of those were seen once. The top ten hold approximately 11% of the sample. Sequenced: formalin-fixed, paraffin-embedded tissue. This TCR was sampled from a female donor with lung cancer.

CDR3 protein: CASSMGQGAYEQYF. The DNA sequence follows: TGTGCCAGTAGTATGGGACAGGGGGCCTACGAGCAGTACTTC. The sequence joins TRBV19 to TRBJ2-7; 11 of the junction bases match TRBD1. CDR1 and CDR2, looked up from the germline V gene (reference sequence), are LNHDA and SQIVND. CDR3 length: 14 amino acids, cysteine to phenylalanine. Only the CDR3 region is kept as DNA, spanning 42 bases read in frame from base 1. For this chain, trimming is 3 bases at the V end and 2 bases at the J end, and the number of junction bases without a gene match is 0.